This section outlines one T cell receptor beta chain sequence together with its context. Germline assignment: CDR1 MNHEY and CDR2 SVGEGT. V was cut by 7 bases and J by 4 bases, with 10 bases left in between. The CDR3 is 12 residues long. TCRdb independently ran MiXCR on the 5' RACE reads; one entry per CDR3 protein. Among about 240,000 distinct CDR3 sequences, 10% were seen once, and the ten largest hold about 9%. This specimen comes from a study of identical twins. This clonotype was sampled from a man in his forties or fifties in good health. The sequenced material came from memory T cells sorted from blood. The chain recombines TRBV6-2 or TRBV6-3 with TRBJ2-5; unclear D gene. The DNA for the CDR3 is TGTGCCAGCAAATTTGGTGGAGAGACCCAGTACTTC. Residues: CASKFGGETQYF.